These T cell receptor beta chains were read from a single sample in a study of T cell repertoires in cytomegalovirus infection. One entry per CDR3 protein results from TCRdb running MiXCR on the reads. Here the sample spans around 530,000 distinct CDR3 sequences, 26% being singletons. What was sequenced was PBMCs. The receptors come from a human donor in good health (CMV status not recorded). Some clones in this sample may be carry-over from other donors' samples. CDR3s include the opening cysteine and the closing phenylalanine or tryptophan. The D gene is left open where the match is weak. Clone size, where shown, is once, few, many, or a class for clones that have expanded.

D,J,V,size,DNA,CDR3
TRBD1,TRBJ2-5,TRBV20-1,few,TGCAGTGCCCCGGACAGGGCAGGTACCCAGTACTTC,CSAPDRAGTQYF
.,TRBJ2-1,TRBV7-2,many,TGTGCCAGCAGCTTAGCCCACAATGAGCAGTTCTTC,CASSLAHNEQFF
TRBD1,TRBJ2-7,TRBV7-2,many,TGTGCCAGCAGCTCTAGGGCGACAGGGAACGAGCAGTACTTC,CASSSRATGNEQYF
.,TRBJ1-1,TRBV7-2,few,TGTGCCAGCAGCTTACATCGCACTGAAGCTTTCTTT,CASSLHRTEAFF
.,TRBJ2-5,TRBV11-3,few,TGTGCCAGCAGCCCACGTAGGGACTTTGGAGAGACCCAGTACTTC,CASSPRRDFGETQYF
TRBD1,TRBJ1-2,TRBV6-2/TRBV6-3,.,TGTGCCAGCAGTTCCTACCCCTCCGGGACAGGGAATGGCTACACCTTC,CASSSYPSGTGNGYTF
TRBD1,TRBJ1-2,TRBV4-3,.,TGCGCCAGCAGCCAAGGCGACAGGGGAGTGGGCTATGGCTACACCTTC,CASSQGDRGVGYGYTF
TRBD1,TRBJ2-7,TRBV20-1,.,TGCAGTGCTCCTAGTCGACAGGGTATAGGCGAGCAGTACTTC,CSAPSRQGIGEQYF
.,TRBJ2-1,TRBV20-1,few,TGCAGTGCCCAGAATTGGGATGAGCAGTTCTTC,CSAQNWDEQFF
.,TRBJ2-3,TRBV12-3/TRBV12-4,few,TGTGCCAGCAGGACATCCAGGGACGAGGGCACAGATACGCAGTATTTT,CASRTSRDEGTDTQYF
.,TRBJ1-1,TRBV9,.,TGTGCCAGCAGCGCGGGGGGCCTGCCGTCTGAAGCTTTCTTT,CASSAGGLPSEAFF
.,TRBJ2-1,TRBV19,.,TGTGCCAGTACAGGCAGGGGTTGGGGTGAGCAGTTCTTC,CASTGRGWGEQFF
.,TRBJ2-2,TRBV6-8,.,TGTGCCAGCAGTTACTGGGGAACTGAGAACACCGGGGAGCTGTTTTTT,CASSYWGTENTGELFF
TRBD1,TRBJ1-2,TRBV20-1,.,TGCAGTGCTAGAGTCGGGACAGACTATGGCTACACCTTC,CSARVGTDYGYTF
.,TRBJ1-2,TRBV7-9,few,TGTGCCAGCAGCCCGCGGGACCTAAGGAACTATGGCTACACCTTC,CASSPRDLRNYGYTF
.,TRBJ1-5,TRBV4-3,.,TGCGCCAGCAGCCAAGAGTGGGGGGGAGTTGCGCCCCAGCATTTT,CASSQEWGGVAPQHF
TRBD2,TRBJ2-1,TRBV6-5,.,TGTGCCAGCGGCCTTGCGGGAGACGGGCACAATGAGCAGTTCTTC,CASGLAGDGHNEQFF
.,TRBJ1-1,TRBV7-9,.,TGTGCCAGCAGCTTACAGGTCGGGAGAACTGAAGCTTTCTTT,CASSLQVGRTEAFF
TRBD2,TRBJ2-1,TRBV29-1,.,TGCAGCGTTGTTTTACTAGCGGACGCCGAGCAGTTCTTC,CSVVLLADAEQFF
.,TRBJ1-1,TRBV10-3,.,TGTGCCATCAGTGAGCAACCGAACACTGAAGCTTTCTTT,CAISEQPNTEAFF
.,TRBJ2-2,TRBV28,.,TGTGCCAGCGGCGGGGGCTCCACCGGGGAGCTGTTTTTT,CASGGGSTGELFF
TRBD2,TRBJ2-5,TRBV7-2,.,TGTGCCAGCAGCTTAGTAACTAGCGGGAAGGGAGAGACCCAGTACTTC,CASSLVTSGKGETQYF